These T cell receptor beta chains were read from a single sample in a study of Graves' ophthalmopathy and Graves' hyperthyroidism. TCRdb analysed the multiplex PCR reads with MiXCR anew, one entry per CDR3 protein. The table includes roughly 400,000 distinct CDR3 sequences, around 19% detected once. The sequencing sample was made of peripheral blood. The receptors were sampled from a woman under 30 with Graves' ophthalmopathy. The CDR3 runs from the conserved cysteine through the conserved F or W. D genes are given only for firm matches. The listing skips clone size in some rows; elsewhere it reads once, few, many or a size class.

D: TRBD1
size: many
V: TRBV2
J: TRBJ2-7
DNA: TGTGCCAGCACCCCACCGGGACAGATAAACTACGAGCAGTACTTC
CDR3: CASTPPGQINYEQYF

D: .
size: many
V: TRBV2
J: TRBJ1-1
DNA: TGTGCCAGGGCCTCCGGGACATTACCGAGGGGCACTGAAGCTTTCTTT
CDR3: CARASGTLPRGTEAFF

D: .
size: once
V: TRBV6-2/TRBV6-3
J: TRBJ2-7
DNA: TGTGCCAGCAGAAAATCAGCGGGCTACGAGCAGTACTTC
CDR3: CASRKSAGYEQYF

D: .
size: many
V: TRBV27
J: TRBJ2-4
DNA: TGTGCCAGCAGTTCCCAACGACAGGGGAGGGGTGCCAAAAACATTCAGTACTTC
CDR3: CASSSQRQGRGAKNIQYF

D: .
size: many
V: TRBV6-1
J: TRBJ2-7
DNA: TGTGCCAGCAACGGGGACGGGGGATCCTACGAGCAGTACTTC
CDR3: CASNGDGGSYEQYF

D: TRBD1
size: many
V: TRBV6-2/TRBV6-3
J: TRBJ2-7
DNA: TGTGCCAGCCGAACTCCGGGACAGCTAACCTACGAGCAGTACTTC
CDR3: CASRTPGQLTYEQYF

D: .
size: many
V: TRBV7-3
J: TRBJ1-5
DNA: TGTGCCAGCAGCCAAACAAGGGGCCGCCAGCCCCAGCATTTT
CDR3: CASSQTRGRQPQHF

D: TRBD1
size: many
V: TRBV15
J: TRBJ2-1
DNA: TGTGCCACCAGCCCGTCGGGGGACAGGGGTTCCAATGAGCAGTTCTTC
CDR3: CATSPSGDRGSNEQFF

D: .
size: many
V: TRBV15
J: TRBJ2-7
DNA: TGTGCCACCAGCGGAGCCGGGGAGGTTCCCTACGAGCAGTACTTC
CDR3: CATSGAGEVPYEQYF

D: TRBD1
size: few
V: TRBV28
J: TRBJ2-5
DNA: TGTGCCAGCAGTGGCCCCGGAGACAGGGATGAAGAGACCCAGTACTTC
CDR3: CASSGPGDRDEETQYF

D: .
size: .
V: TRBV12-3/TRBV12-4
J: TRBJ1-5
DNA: TGTGCCAGCAGTTTCATTGCACAGTCCCCCCCCCAGCATTTT
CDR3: CASSFIAQSPPQHF

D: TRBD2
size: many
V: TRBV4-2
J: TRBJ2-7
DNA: TGTGCCAGCAGCCAAAAGGGTAGCGGGAGAGGTTTGGCCTACGAGCAGTACTTC
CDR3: CASSQKGSGRGLAYEQYF

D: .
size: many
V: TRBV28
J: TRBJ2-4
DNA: TGTGCCAGCAGTTCGACCGAGCTCACTCAGTACTTC
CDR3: CASSSTELTQYF

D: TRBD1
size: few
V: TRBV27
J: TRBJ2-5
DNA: TGTGCCAGCAGTATCTATCCTCCGGGACAGGGAGGCCCCGTTCAAGAGACCCAGTACTTC
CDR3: CASSIYPPGQGGPVQETQYF

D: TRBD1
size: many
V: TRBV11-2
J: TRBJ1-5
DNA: TGTGCCAGCAGCCCTTACCCCCCAGGACAGGGTTTCAATCAGCCCCAGCATTTT
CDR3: CASSPYPPGQGFNQPQHF

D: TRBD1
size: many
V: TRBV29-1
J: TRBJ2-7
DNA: TGCAGCGTTGAAGACCGGGACAGGGGTTACGAGCAGTACTTC
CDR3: CSVEDRDRGYEQYF

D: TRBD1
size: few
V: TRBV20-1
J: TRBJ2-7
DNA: TGCAGTGCTAGGGGGACAGGGAAAGTCCAGACCCCACTACGCGAGCAGTACTTC
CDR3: CSARGTGKVQTPLREQYF

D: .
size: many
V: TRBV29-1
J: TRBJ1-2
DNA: TGCAGCGTTGAAGATCGCGGGCTCGATGGCTACACCTTC
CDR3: CSVEDRGLDGYTF

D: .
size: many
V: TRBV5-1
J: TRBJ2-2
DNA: TGCGCCAGCAGCCTCGGCGAGCTTGGACAGAGGGCACGAGGCACCGGGGAGCTGTTTTTT
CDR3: CASSLGELGQRARGTGELFF

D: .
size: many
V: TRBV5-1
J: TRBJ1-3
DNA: TGCGCCAGCAGCCGGGACGGAGGAAACACCATATATTTT
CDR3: CASSRDGGNTIYF

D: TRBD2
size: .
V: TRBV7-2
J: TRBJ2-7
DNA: TGTGCCAGCAGCTTAGTGGCGGGGGATTCCTACGAGCAGTACTTC
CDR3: CASSLVAGDSYEQYF

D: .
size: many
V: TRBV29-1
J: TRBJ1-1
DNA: TGCAGCGTTGGTGAGACGAACACTGAAGCTTTCTTT
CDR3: CSVGETNTEAFF

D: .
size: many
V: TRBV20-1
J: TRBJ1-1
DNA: TGCAGTGCCAGTCCCGGGACAAACACTGAAGCTTTCTTT
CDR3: CSASPGTNTEAFF

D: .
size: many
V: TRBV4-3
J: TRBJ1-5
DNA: TGCGCCAGCAGCCAAGATAGATCCAGACACAATCAGCCCCAGCATTTT
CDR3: CASSQDRSRHNQPQHF

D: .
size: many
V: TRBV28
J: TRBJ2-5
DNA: TGTGCCAGCAGCTCCCGGCGGTCCTTCGAGGAGACCCAGTACTTC
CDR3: CASSSRRSFEETQYF

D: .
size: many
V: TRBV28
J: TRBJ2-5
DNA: TGTGCCAGCAGTTCCACGTCTAGAATACTGCAAGAGACCCAGTACTTC
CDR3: CASSSTSRILQETQYF

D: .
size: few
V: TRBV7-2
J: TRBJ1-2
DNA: TGTGCCAGCAGCTTAGGTTCAGTGAACTATGGCTACACCTTC
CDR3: CASSLGSVNYGYTF

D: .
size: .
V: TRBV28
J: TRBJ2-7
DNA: TGTGCCAGCTGTCCTGCCGGGGGATCGAGGACCTACGAGCAGTACTTC
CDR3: CASCPAGGSRTYEQYF

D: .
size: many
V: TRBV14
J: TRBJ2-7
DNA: TGTGCCAGCAGCCCTGGACAAGGAATGGCCTACGAGCAGTACTTC
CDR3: CASSPGQGMAYEQYF